These T cell receptor beta chains were read from a single sample in a study of blood T cells in healthy people across ages. TCRdb reprocessed the 5' RACE reads via MiXCR and lists one record per CDR3 protein. The sample yields 600,000 or so distinct CDR3 sequences, about 28% seen once. Source material: blood. These receptors were collected from a woman older than 75 in good health. The CDR3 runs from the conserved cysteine through the conserved F or W. The D gene is left open where the match is weak. Clone size is given for some rows only: seen once, a few or many times, or a class if the clone is expanded.

CDR3 length	D gene	clone size	V gene	J gene	CDR3 protein	CDR3 DNA
15	TRBD1	NA	TRBV6-6	TRBJ2-7	CASSFPGDRAYEQYF	TGTGCCAGCAGTTTCCCTGGGGACAGGGCCTACGAGCAGTACTTC
15	TRBD2	few	TRBV10-3	TRBJ2-1	CAISLAGEFYNEQFF	TGTGCCATCAGTTTAGCGGGGGAATTCTACAATGAGCAGTTCTTC
14	NA	NA	TRBV12-3/TRBV12-4	TRBJ2-7	CASRLEGTSYEQYF	TGTGCCAGCAGGTTGGAGGGGACCTCCTACGAGCAGTACTTC
16	TRBD2	many	TRBV4-3	TRBJ2-5	CASSQGHGRLAETQYF	TGCGCCAGCAGCCAAGGACATGGAAGACTAGCAGAGACCCAGTACTTC
14	TRBD1	many	TRBV20-1	TRBJ2-3	CSATMTGSTDTQYF	TGCAGTGCTACGATGACAGGGAGCACAGATACGCAGTATTTT
13	TRBD2	many	TRBV30	TRBJ2-7	CAWSGLAGGEQYF	TGTGCCTGGAGTGGACTAGCGGGGGGAGAGCAGTACTTC
14	NA	NA	TRBV12-3/TRBV12-4	TRBJ2-5	CASSLAVARETQYF	TGTGCCAGCAGTTTAGCCGTAGCCCGGGAGACCCAGTACTTC
15	TRBD2	many	TRBV5-1	TRBJ2-1	CASSWTSGVGHEQFF	TGCGCCAGCAGTTGGACTAGCGGGGTAGGACATGAGCAGTTCTTC
12	NA	NA	TRBV20-1	TRBJ2-7	CSAVDNSYEQYF	TGCAGTGCCGTCGACAATTCCTACGAGCAGTACTTC
16	NA	NA	TRBV4-3	TRBJ2-7	CASSQGLFVAPYEQYF	TGCGCCAGCAGCCAAGGTCTATTCGTTGCCCCTTACGAGCAGTACTTC
15	NA	many	TRBV27	TRBJ2-1	CASSPTRMGYNEQFF	TGTGCCAGCAGTCCGACCCGGATGGGCTACAATGAGCAGTTCTTC
12	NA	many	TRBV20-1	TRBJ1-1	CSAERGNTEAFF	TGCAGTGCAGAGAGGGGGAACACTGAAGCTTTCTTT
15	NA	few	TRBV29-1	TRBJ2-1	CSVGRLGLPYNEQFF	TGCAGCGTTGGTCGGTTAGGGCTGCCCTACAATGAGCAGTTCTTC
14	NA	few	TRBV2	TRBJ2-7	CASSEAVKFHEQYF	TGTGCCAGCAGTGAAGCTGTTAAGTTCCACGAGCAGTACTTC
15	NA	many	TRBV7-9	TRBJ2-7	CASSLVGREMGEQYF	TGTGCCAGCAGCTTAGTCGGCAGGGAGATGGGCGAGCAGTACTTC
18	NA	many	TRBV5-1	TRBJ2-5	CASSLPAAVGAFQETQYF	TGCGCCAGCAGCTTGCCAGCTGCGGTGGGTGCCTTCCAAGAGACCCAGTACTTC
12	NA	many	TRBV20-1	TRBJ2-1	CSASRENNEQFF	TGCAGTGCTAGCCGGGAGAACAATGAGCAGTTCTTC
14	TRBD2	NA	TRBV7-2	TRBJ2-1	CASSLKSGRDEQFF	TGTGCCAGCAGCTTAAAAAGCGGGAGAGATGAGCAGTTCTTC
11	NA	many	TRBV29-1	TRBJ2-5	CSVKSGETQYF	TGCAGCGTTAAAAGTGGGGAGACCCAGTACTTC
16	TRBD1	NA	TRBV7-2	TRBJ1-2	CASSSTRGQGNYGYTF	TGTGCCAGCAGCTCCACGCGGGGACAGGGGAACTATGGCTACACCTTC
15	NA	many	TRBV6-1	TRBJ2-3	CASSEQRTETDTQYF	TGTGCCAGCAGTGAACAGCGGACGGAGACAGATACGCAGTATTTT
14	TRBD1	NA	TRBV3-1	TRBJ1-2	CASSLGQGRAGYTF	TGTGCCAGCAGCCTGGGACAGGGGAGAGCGGGCTACACCTTC
15	NA	many	TRBV6-6	TRBJ2-7	CASSYPRGTPHEQYF	TGTGCCAGCAGTTACCCCCGGGGGACTCCCCACGAGCAGTACTTC
14	TRBD1	many	TRBV9	TRBJ2-5	CASSVTGGEGSQYF	TGTGCCAGCAGCGTGACAGGGGGCGAAGGTTCCCAGTACTTC
15	NA	NA	TRBV9	TRBJ2-6	CASSQAGSGANVLTF	TGTGCCAGCAGCCAGGCAGGCTCTGGGGCCAACGTCCTGACTTTC
14	TRBD1	many	TRBV12-3/TRBV12-4	TRBJ1-5	CASSFGTGNQPQHF	TGTGCCAGCAGTTTCGGGACAGGTAATCAGCCCCAGCATTTT
14	TRBD2	many	TRBV9	TRBJ2-3	CASSVATSGATQYF	TGTGCCAGCAGCGTAGCTACTAGCGGGGCGACGCAGTATTTT
14	NA	many	TRBV20-1	TRBJ2-3	CSAGDRGGVDTQYF	TGCAGTGCGGGGGACCGCGGTGGGGTAGATACGCAGTATTTT
13	NA	few	TRBV30	TRBJ2-2	CAWKGGSAGELFF	TGTGCCTGGAAGGGGGGTTCCGCCGGGGAGCTGTTTTTT
16	NA	few	TRBV14	TRBJ1-6	CASSQDLPGSNSPLHF	TGTGCCAGCAGCCAAGATCTCCCAGGGAGCAATTCACCCCTCCACTTT
18	NA	many	TRBV6-1	TRBJ2-1	CASSDFHLSWGAGNEQFF	TGTGCCAGCAGTGATTTTCATTTATCATGGGGGGCTGGCAATGAGCAGTTCTTC
15	TRBD1	many	TRBV7-8	TRBJ1-6	CASSAPGTGNSPLHF	TGTGCCAGCAGCGCCCCCGGGACAGGGAATTCACCCCTCCACTTT
16	TRBD2	NA	TRBV4-3	TRBJ2-2	CASSQDPLAGTGELFF	TGCGCCAGCAGCCAAGACCCTTTAGCGGGCACCGGGGAGCTGTTTTTT
14	NA	many	TRBV24-1	TRBJ2-5	CATSAGGLQETQYF	TGTGCCACCAGTGCCGGAGGGCTCCAAGAGACCCAGTACTTC
16	NA	NA	TRBV30	TRBJ2-5	CAWSPSSGEVGETQYF	TGTGCCTGGAGTCCAAGCTCAGGGGAGGTAGGGGAGACCCAGTACTTC
13	NA	once	TRBV6-2/TRBV6-3	TRBJ1-1	CASRDSSNTEAFF	TGTGCCAGCAGGGACAGTTCGAACACTGAAGCTTTCTTT
13	NA	few	TRBV27	TRBJ2-1	CANSFGSHNEQFF	TGTGCCAACAGTTTCGGGTCGCACAATGAGCAGTTCTTC
17	NA	many	TRBV5-1	TRBJ2-6	CASSLGHRNSGANVLTF	TGCGCCAGCAGCTTGGGACACCGGAACTCTGGGGCCAACGTCCTGACTTTC
24	NA	NA	TRBV5-6	TRBJ2-1	CASSLLPTGKGGMRIRSSYNEQFF	TGTGCCAGCAGCTTGCTTCCGACAGGGAAAGGGGGGATGCGGATACGCAGCTCCTACAATGAGCAGTTCTTC